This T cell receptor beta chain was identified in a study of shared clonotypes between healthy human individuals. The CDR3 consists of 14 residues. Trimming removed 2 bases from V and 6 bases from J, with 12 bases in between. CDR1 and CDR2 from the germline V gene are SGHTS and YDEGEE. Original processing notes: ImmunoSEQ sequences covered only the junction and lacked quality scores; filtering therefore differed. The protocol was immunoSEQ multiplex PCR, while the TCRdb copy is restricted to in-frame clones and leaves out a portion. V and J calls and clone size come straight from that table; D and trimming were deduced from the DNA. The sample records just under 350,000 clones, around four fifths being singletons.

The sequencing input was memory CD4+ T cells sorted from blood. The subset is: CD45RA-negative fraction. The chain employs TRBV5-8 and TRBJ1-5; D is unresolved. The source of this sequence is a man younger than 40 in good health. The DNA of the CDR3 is TGTGCCAGCAGCTTAGGGTGGATTGGTCAGCCCCAGCATTTT. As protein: CASSLGWIGQPQHF.